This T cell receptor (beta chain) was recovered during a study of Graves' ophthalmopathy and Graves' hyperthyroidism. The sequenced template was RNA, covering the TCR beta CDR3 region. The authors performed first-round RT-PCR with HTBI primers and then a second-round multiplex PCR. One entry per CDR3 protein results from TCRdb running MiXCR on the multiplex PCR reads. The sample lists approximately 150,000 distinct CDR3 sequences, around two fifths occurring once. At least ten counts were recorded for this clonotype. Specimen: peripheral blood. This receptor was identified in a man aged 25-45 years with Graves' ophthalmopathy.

CDR3 protein: CASSGDGPYEQYF. CDR3 DNA: TGCGCCAGCAGCGGGGACGGACCCTACGAGCAGTACTTC. The chain employs TRBV5-1 and TRBJ2-7; D could derive from TRBD1 or TRBD2 (5 bases each). Looked up from germline, CDR1 is SGHRS and CDR2 is YFSETQ. The CDR3 loop spans 13 amino acids. Trimming pared 4 bases from V and 2 bases from J, leaving 10 bases between.